The 28 T cell receptor beta chains reported below all come from one sample, sequenced in a study of identical twins. Using its own MiXCR run on the 5' RACE reads, TCRdb lists one record per CDR3 protein. This sample yields roughly 570,000 distinct CDR3 sequences, of which roughly 9.5% are seen a single time; under 3% belongs to the top ten. In addition, the sample was reused for a study of yellow fever vaccine responses in identical twins.

Source material: PBMCs. These TCRs come from a woman aged 18 to 35 in good health.

The rearrangement joins TRBV12-3 or TRBV12-4 to TRBJ2-5, with unresolved D. CDR3 size: 13 residues. Trimming cost V 7 bases and J 5 bases, with 14 bases left between them. The CDR3 spells CASTYGLWETQYF. The CDR3 nucleotides are TGTGCCAGCACCTATGGGCTTTGGGAGACCCAGTACTTC.

There are a few counts of this clonotype. The V call is TRBV7-2, the J call TRBJ2-3, with D perhaps TRBD1 (6 bases). V shed 1 base and J shed 2 bases, with 10 bases lying between them. CDR3 length: 15 residues. Germline CDR1 reads SGHTA; CDR2 reads FQGNSA. The CDR3 loop is CASSLDRVVTDTQYF. CDR3 nucleotides: TGTGCCAGCAGCTTAGACAGGGTTGTCACAGATACGCAGTATTTT.

This chain uses TRBV2 with TRBJ2-2, with TRBD1 matching 8 bases. The CDR3 covers 14 residues. The germline V gene has CDR1 SNHLY and CDR2 FYNNEI. J was trimmed by 5 bases and V by 6 bases; bases with no gene match: 5. This CDR3 reads CASRTDRGTGELFF. DNA of the CDR3: TGTGCCAGCAGGACTGACAGGGGTACCGGGGAGCTGTTTTTT. Using reference TRBV2 and TRBJ2-2 for the parts outside the CDR3, the full variable domain is EPEVTQTPSHQVTQMGQEVILRCVPISNHLYFYWYRQILGQKVEFLVSFYNNEISEKSEIFDDQFSVERPDGSNFTLKIRSTKLEDSAMYFCASRTDRGTGELFFGEGSRLTVL.

The rearrangement links TRBV7-9 to TRBJ2-2; TRBD2 aligns across 9 bases. V shed 4 bases and J 5 bases; nucleotides not matched to a gene: 8. Germline V CDR1 and CDR2: SEHNR, FQNEAQ (reference sequence). This CDR3 region has 16 residues. The CDR3 protein is CASSSVAGVSTGELFF. In DNA form, the CDR3 reads TGTGCCAGCAGCTCCGTAGCGGGAGTGAGTACCGGGGAGCTGTTTTTT. The full variable domain, its missing parts supplied by reference TRBV7-9 and TRBJ2-2, is DTGVSQNPRHKITKRGQNVTFRCDPISEHNRLYWYRQTLGQGPEFLTYFQNEAQLEKSRLLSDRFSAERPKGSFSTLEIQRTEQGDSAMYLCASSSVAGVSTGELFFGEGSRLTVL.

Ten or more counts support this clonotype. The chain has TRBV3-1 and TRBJ2-7, with TRBD2 identical over 10 bases. The germline CDR1 and CDR2 sequences are LGHDT and YNNKEL (reference sequence). The CDR3 loop spans 16 amino acids. Losses at the gene ends were 6 bases for V and 3 bases for J; bases not matched to a gene: 11. The CDR3, as DNA: TGTGCCAGCAGGAAAGAACTAGCGGGACCTAACTACGAGCAGTACTTC. Residues: CASRKELAGPNYEQYF.

This clonotype was seen many times. This chain links TRBV12-3 or TRBV12-4 with TRBJ2-7, with 8 bases lining up with TRBD2. The CDR3 is 16 amino acids. V gave up 2 bases and J gave up 1 base; unmatched junction bases: 7. CDR3: CASSLYGTRGSYEQYF. CDR3 coding DNA: TGTGCCAGCAGTTTATACGGGACTAGGGGGTCCTACGAGCAGTACTTC.

Many counts were recorded for this clonotype. The chain has TRBV6-5 and TRBJ2-1; no firm D call. The V gene lost 7 bases and the J gene lost 10 bases, with 11 bases spanning the gap. The CDR3 extends over 11 amino acids. CDR1 MNHEY and CDR2 SVGAGI come from the germline V gene. CDR3 sequence reads: CASTDPGEQFF. CDR3 coding DNA: TGTGCCAGCACCGACCCCGGGGAGCAGTTCTTC.

This clonotype was seen more than once but under ten times. The chain uses TRBV7-9 and TRBJ2-7, with a tentative D call TRBD2 (5 bases). V lost 0 bases to trimming and J lost 3 bases, with 12 bases between them. This CDR3 comprises 15 residues. Germline V gives CDR1 SEHNR, CDR2 FQNEAQ (reference sequence). Here the CDR3 DNA reads TGTGCCAGCAGCTTAGCAGGACTGGCACTCTACGAGCAGTACTTC. Encoded protein: CASSLAGLALYEQYF.

This clonotype was picked up a small number of times. The rearrangement links TRBV6-1 to TRBJ2-3, with a tentative D call TRBD2 (6 bases). The V end lost 7 bases, the J end lost 3 bases, and 14 bases lay between the germline ends. Germline CDR1 reads MNHNS; CDR2 reads SASEGT. The CDR3 runs to 14 residues. CDR3 nucleotide sequence: TGTGCCAGCAATCCGTGGGGGGTAACAGATACGCAGTATTTT. Translated: CASNPWGVTDTQYF.

This clonotype was seen repeatedly, ten times or more. This sequence joins TRBV12-3 or TRBV12-4 and TRBJ2-3; TRBD2 agrees at 10 bases. This CDR3 region has 15 residues. The V and J ends lost 5 bases and 14 bases, in that order; junction bases with no gene match: 16. The CDR3 DNA is TGTGCCAGCAGTCCAAGGCTCCAACTAGCGGGGATTCTGTATTTT. As protein: CASSPRLQLAGILYF.

The chain uses TRBV20-1 and TRBJ2-7, with D possibly matching TRBD2 (5 bases). The V and J ends lost 6 bases and 2 bases respectively, with 17 bases between them. The CDR3 consists of 14 residues. The V gene's germline CDR1 is DFQATT and CDR2 SNEGSKA (reference sequence). CDR3 DNA sequence: TGCAGTGCCCAATGGGAGACATTAACCTACGAGCAGTACTTC. It encodes CSAQWETLTYEQYF.

The CDR3, as DNA: TGTGCCAGCAGCGTCCTTAACGTACCCTACGAGCAGTACTTC. Translating it yields CASSVLNVPYEQYF. The rearrangement uses TRBV7-2 and TRBJ2-7; no clear D gene. The CDR3 has 14 residues. V lost 5 bases to trimming and J lost 2 bases, with 13 bases between them. CDR1 and CDR2 from the germline V gene are SGHTA and FQGNSA.

In this sample, this clonotype turned up many times. The chain recombines TRBV7-2 with TRBJ2-1, with D maybe TRBD2 (6 bases). The V end was cut by 0 bases, the J end by 4 bases, with 10 bases between. The CDR3 spans 15 residues. Germline-derived CDR1 and CDR2 are SGHTA and FQGNSA. The CDR3 sequence: CASSLASGRYNEQFF. CDR3 DNA sequence: TGTGCCAGCAGCTTAGCTAGCGGCAGATACAATGAGCAGTTCTTC.

This clonotype was observed a handful of times. The genes are TRBV29-1 and TRBJ2-2; either TRBD1 or TRBD2 may supply D (5 bases each). The CDR3 is 16 amino acids. Trimming cost V 4 bases and J 0 bases, with 15 bases left between them. CDR1 and CDR2 from the germline V gene are SQVTM and ANQGSEA. The CDR3 nucleotides are TGCAGCGTTGTATCGTGGGGGAGCGCGAACACCGGGGAGCTGTTTTTT. This gives the protein CSVVSWGSANTGELFF.

V gene TRBV18 combines with J gene TRBJ2-7; TRBD1 aligns across 9 bases. In germline, CDR1 is KGHSH, CDR2 LQKENI. This CDR3 contains 18 residues. The junction had 15 bases not matched to a gene; V was cut back by 2 bases and J by 4 bases. The CDR3 spells CASSPYSSGGTGNYEQYF. CDR3 bases: TGTGCCAGCTCACCATATAGTTCCGGCGGGACAGGGAATTACGAGCAGTACTTC.

The rearrangement links TRBV2 to TRBJ2-7; D is ambiguous. The V end lost 6 bases, the J end lost 4 bases, and 13 bases lay between the germline ends. Germline CDR1 is SNHLY and CDR2 is FYNNEI. The CDR3 sequence is 13 residues long. The CDR3 bases are TGTGCCAGCAGACCCCTGGGGAATTACGAGCAGTACTTC. The encoded protein is CASRPLGNYEQYF.

This clonotype was observed a handful of times. V usage is TRBV20-1 and J usage is TRBJ2-5, with TRBD2 matching over 10 bases. Losses at the gene ends were 4 bases for V and 5 bases for J; bases not matched to a gene: 7. The length of the CDR3 is 14 residues. Germline V gene data show CDR1 as DFQATT and CDR2 as SNEGSKA (reference sequence). The DNA for the CDR3 is TGCAGTGCTAATATAGCGGGGGGCGGGGAGACCCAGTACTTC. It translates to CSANIAGGGETQYF.

The V and J genes are TRBV20-1 and TRBJ1-1; D is unresolved. CDR1 DFQATT and CDR2 SNEGSKA come from the germline V gene (reference sequence). The V end was cut by 0 bases, the J end by 1 base, with 9 bases between. CDR3 size: 14 residues. Written as DNA, the CDR3 is TGCAGTGCTAGAGATAGGCAGGCGAACACTGAAGCTTTCTTT. This codes for CSARDRQANTEAFF.

V and J are TRBV11-2 and TRBJ2-7, with D possibly called TRBD1 or TRBD2 (5 bases each). In germline, CDR1 is SGHAT, CDR2 FQNNGV. The CDR3 has 17 amino acids. V lost 4 bases to trimming and J lost 3 bases, with 22 bases between them. This CDR3 reads CASSSDRLRDGGYEQYF. The CDR3 bases are TGTGCCAGCAGCTCAGACCGACTCCGGGACGGAGGCTACGAGCAGTACTTC.

Ten or more counts support this clonotype. The DNA of the CDR3 is TGCGCCAGCAGCTTTACAGGGGAGACCGGGGAGCTGTTTTTT. This codes for CASSFTGETGELFF. The rearrangement uses TRBV5-1 and TRBJ2-2, with TRBD1 matching over 7 bases. V dropped 2 bases and J dropped 5; count of bases not matched to a gene: 3. Germline V gene lookup returns CDR1 SGHRS and CDR2 YFSETQ. The CDR3 has 14 amino acids.

This clonotype was counted many times. The chain employs TRBV10-2 and TRBJ2-7; perhaps D is TRBD1 or TRBD2 (5 bases each). This CDR3 has 13 amino acids. CDR1 and CDR2 (germline): WSHSY, SAAADI. V lost 8 bases, J lost 3 bases, and 14 bases lay in between. This chain's CDR3 is CASGWDGGYEQYF. The CDR3 DNA is TGCGCCAGCGGGTGGGACGGAGGCTACGAGCAGTACTTC.

This clonotype was picked up many times. The chain has TRBV6-2 or TRBV6-3 and TRBJ2-1; D gene unclear. CDR1 is MNHEY, CDR2 SVGEGT, per germline. The CDR3 runs to 15 residues. Trimming cost V 8 bases and J 7 bases, with 21 bases left between them. This chain's CDR3 is CASSDQLGFINEQFF. The CDR3 coding sequence is TGTGCCAGCTCCGATCAGTTAGGTTTTATAAATGAGCAGTTCTTC.

This clonotype was observed at least ten times. This rearrangement joins TRBV29-1 to TRBJ2-2; D remains unclear. The V gene's germline CDR1 is SQVTM and CDR2 ANQGSEA. The V end was cut by 2 bases, the J end by 5 bases, with 3 bases between. CDR3 length: 11 residues. CDR3 amino acids: CSVEKTGELFF. Here the CDR3 DNA reads TGCAGCGTTGAAAAAACCGGGGAGCTGTTTTTT.

This clonotype was seen many times. The chain uses TRBV12-3 or TRBV12-4 and TRBJ1-1; possible D gene TRBD1, 5 bases. The CDR3 runs to 11 residues. V lost 7 bases and J lost 4, with 7 bases in between. The CDR3 DNA follows: TGTGCCAGCACGGGGCTCACTGAAGCTTTCTTT. This encodes CASTGLTEAFF.

This clonotype was detected a few times. The chain has TRBV11-3 and TRBJ2-5; the D is unclear. This CDR3 region has 13 residues. The V gene's germline CDR1 is SGHNT and CDR2 YENEEA. Trimming left V 1 base short and J 7 bases short, with 10 bases between. CDR3 sequence (DNA): TGTGCCAGCAGCTTAGTTACCTCCGGGACCCAGTACTTC. It encodes CASSLVTSGTQYF.

The rearrangement joins TRBV29-1 to TRBJ2-7; tentatively, D is TRBD1 (5 bases). The CDR3 is made up of 15 amino acids. CDR1 is SQVTM and CDR2 is ANQGSEA in the germline V gene. The V end was cut by 4 bases, the J end by 4 bases, with 20 bases between. The CDR3 DNA is TGCAGCGTTGCGACAAGCCAACAGGTCCCATACGAGCAGTACTTC. Translating it yields CSVATSQQVPYEQYF.

This clonotype was picked up a small number of times. The genes are TRBV29-1 and TRBJ2-5; the match to TRBD2 covers 10 bases. This CDR3 has 13 amino acids. Germline CDR1 is SQVTM and CDR2 is ANQGSEA. V shed 7 bases and J 6 bases; nucleotides not matched to a gene: 8. CDR3 sequence reads: CSAQLAGGKTQYF. For the CDR3, the DNA is TGCAGCGCCCAATTAGCGGGAGGAAAGACCCAGTACTTC.

This clonotype was recorded many times. The rearrangement joins TRBV18 to TRBJ1-4; D not resolved. The CDR3 runs 16 residues. Trimming cost V 0 bases and J 2 bases, with 10 bases left between them. Germline-derived CDR1 and CDR2 are KGHSH and LQKENI. The CDR3, as DNA: TGTGCCAGCTCACCACCGACGGCGGCCACTAATGAAAAACTGTTTTTT. This translates into CASSPPTAATNEKLFF.